The source of this T cell receptor beta chain is a study of T cell responses to AZD1222 COVID-19 vaccine. Looking at the study overall: It was second doses at about 4 or about 12 weeks that were pooled. Study-level findings and limits: White British ancestry dominated among donors, who included more females, and clonal diversity was possibly underestimated. Compared with day 0, the breadth and depth of the Spike-specific TCR repertoire rose significantly after two doses of AZD1222.

This CDR3 comprises 14 residues. V lost 1 base to trimming and J lost 4 bases, with 9 bases between them. Germline loops: CDR1 MGHRA, CDR2 YSYEKL. TCRdb keeps only in-frame clones here, not all; method: immunoSEQ multiplex PCR. The data contain over 85,000 clones, 80% to 90% of them singletons. Of note for this clone: What it binds is unknown.

The sequencing used peripheral blood, collected on day 0 of AZD1222 vaccination. The TCR originated in an adult in good health. The rearrangement links TRBV4-1 to TRBJ2-3, with a tentative D call TRBD2 (5 bases). The CDR3 loop is CASSQAAGSDTQYF. CDR3 sequence (DNA): TGCGCCAGCAGCCAAGCGGCGGGTTCAGATACGCAGTATTTT.